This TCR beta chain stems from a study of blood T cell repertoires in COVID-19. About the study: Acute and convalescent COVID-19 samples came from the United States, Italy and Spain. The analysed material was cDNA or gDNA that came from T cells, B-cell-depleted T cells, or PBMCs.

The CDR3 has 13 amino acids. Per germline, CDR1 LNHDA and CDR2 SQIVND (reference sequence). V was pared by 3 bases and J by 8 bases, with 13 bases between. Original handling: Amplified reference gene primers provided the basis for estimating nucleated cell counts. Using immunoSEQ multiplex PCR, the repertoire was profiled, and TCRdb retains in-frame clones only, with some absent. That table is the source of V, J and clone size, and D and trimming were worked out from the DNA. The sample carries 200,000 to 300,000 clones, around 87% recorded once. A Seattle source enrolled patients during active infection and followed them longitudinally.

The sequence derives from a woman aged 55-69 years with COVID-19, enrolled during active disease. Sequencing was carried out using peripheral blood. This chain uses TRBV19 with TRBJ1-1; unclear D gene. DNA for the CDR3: TGTGCCAGTAGTATGGGCCATATGTTGGAAGCTTTCTTT. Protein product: CASSMGHMLEAFF. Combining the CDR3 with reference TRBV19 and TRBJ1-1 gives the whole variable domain DGGITQSPKYLFRKEGQNVTLSCEQNLNHDAMYWYRQDPGQGLRLIYYSQIVNDFQKGDIAEGYSVSREKKESFPLTVTSAQKNPTAFYLCASSMGHMLEAFFGQGTRLTVV.